This T cell receptor (beta chain) was captured in a study of T-cell reconstitution after alpha-beta-depleted transplantation in children. Study findings and constraints: Reported findings indicate that, about two months after transplant, alpha-beta T cells came from several hundred expanded clones, which were derived from non-depleted graft cells. Some patients owed their high day-60 TCRbeta diversity to surviving recipient T cells and thymic progenitors.

Unique molecular identifiers featured in how the TCRbeta library was prepared. TCRdb reprocessed the PCR reads via MiXCR and lists one record per CDR3 protein. Of around 960,000 distinct CDR3 sequences in the sample, roughly 29% were seen once. V was trimmed by 1 base and J by 3 bases, leaving 15 bases between them. The CDR3 is made up of 17 amino acids. Per germline, CDR1 LGHNA and CDR2 YNFKEQ. This clonotype was counted only a few times. Its antigen is currently unknown. The TCR sequence derives from a boy younger than two who had a stem cell transplant for SCID, so the T cells may come from the graft donor. The chain recombines TRBV4-2 with TRBJ2-2, with D possibly called TRBD1 or TRBD2 (5 bases each). The starting material was PBMCs, mostly from graft donor cells, obtained 360 days after TCRalphabeta/CD19-depleted stem cell transplant. CDR3 loop: CASSQVFGTDDTGELFF. The CDR3 DNA reads TGTGCCAGCAGCCAAGTCTTTGGGACGGATGACACCGGGGAGCTGTTTTTT.